This passage covers 16 T cell receptor beta chains from one sample sequenced in a study of shared clonotypes between healthy human individuals. Clones were sequenced by immunoSEQ multiplex PCR, and TCRdb holds only the in-frame ones, with some missing. Of around 500,000 clones listed, roughly 80% were seen once; the top ten hold about 13%. Sequencing input: PBMCs. All receptors derive from a woman in her 40s in good health. Some clones in this sample may be carry-over from other donors' samples.

CDR3 loop: CAISEGLAGIYEQYF. CDR3 coding DNA: TGTGCCATCAGTGAGGGACTAGCGGGGATCTACGAGCAGTACTTC. The rearrangement uses TRBV10-3 and TRBJ2-7; 12 nucleotides line up with TRBD2. The CDR3 length is 15 residues. Trimming at V came to 2 bases and at J to 3 bases, leaving 2 bases not matched to a gene. The germline V gene encodes CDR1 ENHRY and CDR2 SYGVKD.

V gene TRBV19 combines with J gene TRBJ1-5, with D perhaps TRBD1 (5 bases). Deletions cut 3 bases from V and 8 bases from J, with 8 bases between. CDR3 length: 12 residues. CDR1 and CDR2 from the germline V gene are LNHDA and SQIVND (reference sequence). The CDR3 sequence is CASSIGGKPQHF. DNA of the CDR3: TGTGCCAGTAGTATTGGGGGAAAGCCCCAGCATTTT.

This rearrangement joins TRBV18 to TRBJ2-7; 7 positions match TRBD1. Trimming removed 1 base from V and 2 bases from J; junction bases left unmatched: 5. Germline assignment: CDR1 KGHSH and CDR2 LQKENI. The CDR3 runs 15 residues. The CDR3 loop reads CASSPRDRLPYEQYF. The CDR3 DNA sequence: TGTGCCAGCTCACCACGGGACAGACTGCCCTACGAGCAGTACTTC.

As for this clone: This sequence is one base from a far larger clone and is likely a read error. This chain links TRBV7-2 with TRBJ2-2; a weak D match, TRBD1 (6 bases). The V end was cut by 9 bases, the J end by 7 bases, with 21 bases between. Germline CDR1 is SGHTA and CDR2 is FQGNSA. The CDR3 is 15 residues long. This chain's CDR3 is CARSPGTPQVGELFF. CDR3 coding DNA: TGTGCCAGAAGCCCCGGGACACCACAGGTCGGGGAGCTGTTTTTT. The full variable domain, with the rest looked up from reference TRBV7-2 and TRBJ2-2, is GAGVSQSPSNKVTEKGKDVELRCDPISGHTALYWYRQSLGQGLEFLIYFQGNSAPDKSGLPSDRFSAERTGGSVSTLTIQRTQQEDSAVYLCARSPGTPQVGELFFGEGSRLTVL.

This chain uses TRBV5-1 with TRBJ2-7, with D possibly TRBD2 on 5 matching bases. Germline V lookup: CDR1 SGHRS, CDR2 YFSETQ. This CDR3 has 15 amino acids. The V and J ends lost 2 bases and 0 bases respectively, with 12 bases between them. The CDR3 nucleotides are TGCGCCAGCAGCTTAGCAGACTACCACTCCTACGAGCAGTACTTC. This codes for CASSLADYHSYEQYF.

This rearrangement joins TRBV6-1 to TRBJ2-1; 8 bases match TRBD1. Trimming cost V 2 bases and J 4 bases; bases outside gene matches: 10. The CDR3 is 17 residues long. Germline V lookup: CDR1 MNHNS, CDR2 SASEGT. In nucleotides, the CDR3 is TGTGCCAGCAGTGAAAGGGTTCGACAGGGGACATACAATGAGCAGTTCTTC. It yields the protein CASSERVRQGTYNEQFF.

A note on this clone: It is likely a read error: a sequence one base away is far more abundant. The V gene is TRBV9, the J gene TRBJ2-2; D ambiguous. This CDR3 is 15 amino acids long. Germline values: CDR1 SGDLS, CDR2 YYNGEE. The CDR3 is CASSRWGTNTEELFF. Here the CDR3 DNA reads TGTGCCAGCAGCCGGTGGGGAACGAACACCGAGGAGCTGTTTTTT.

About this clone: A read error is possible here, since a much larger clone lies one base away. Other DNA sequences in this specimen translate into the identical CDR3. The CDR3 region has the DNA TGTGCCAGCAGCCGGCGCGGGGGGTCTGGGAACAATGAGCAGTTCTTC. It encodes CASSRRGGSGNNEQFF. The rearrangement joins TRBV7-9 to TRBJ2-1; 8 bases align to TRBD2. V dropped 5 bases and J dropped 5; count of bases not matched to a gene: 11. Germline-derived CDR1 and CDR2 are SEHNR and FQNEAQ (reference sequence). The CDR3 sequence is 16 residues long.

The chain recombines TRBV19 with TRBJ1-2, with a possible D match to TRBD1 (5 bases). The germline V gene has CDR1 LNHDA and CDR2 SQIVND (reference sequence). Trimming shortened V by 6 bases and J by 0 bases, and 11 bases separated the two germline ends. The CDR3 is 14 amino acids. In DNA, the CDR3 is TGTGCCAGTAGGTTCACAGGTTCTAACTATGGCTACACCTTC. The encoded protein is CASRFTGSNYGYTF.

This clone was recorded a few times. This chain joins TRBV28 and TRBJ1-5; no definite D call. The germline V gene has CDR1 MDHEN and CDR2 SYDVKM. The CDR3 runs 12 residues. Trimming removed 4 bases from V and 4 bases from J, with 5 bases in between. CDR3: CASSWLNQPQHF. The CDR3 DNA reads as TGTGCCAGCAGTTGGCTAAATCAGCCCCAGCATTTT.

J is TRBJ2-7 and V is TRBV7-9; 8 nucleotides match TRBD2. CDR1 SEHNR and CDR2 FQNEAQ come from the germline V gene (reference sequence). This CDR3 region has 14 residues. The V gene end was trimmed by 2 bases and the J gene end by 6 bases; junction bases not matched to a gene: 6. The DNA for the CDR3 is TGTGCCAGCAGCTTATTGGCGGGGGGAAGCGAGCAGTACTTC. It is translated as CASSLLAGGSEQYF.

This clone has only one observation. Other DNA sequences in this specimen translate into the identical CDR3. The chain couples TRBV28 to TRBJ1-5; D gene ambiguous. Trimming left V 3 bases short and J 0 bases short, with 6 bases between. This CDR3 comprises 14 residues. Germline-derived CDR1 and CDR2 are MDHEN and SYDVKM. This CDR3 reads CASSFPYSNQPQHF. DNA for the CDR3: TGTGCCAGCAGTTTTCCCTATAGCAATCAGCCCCAGCATTTT.

The V and J genes are TRBV19 and TRBJ2-1; TRBD2 matches at 12 bases. After removal of 6 bases from V and 10 bases from J, the junction contained 4 bases not matched to a gene. The CDR3 loop spans 13 amino acids. The V gene's germline CDR1 is LNHDA and CDR2 SQIVND (reference sequence). DNA for the CDR3: TGTGCCAGTAGGACTAGCGGGAGTCAAGAGCAGTTCTTC. Amino acid sequence: CASRTSGSQEQFF.

The chain employs TRBV6-4 and TRBJ2-2; D perhaps matches TRBD2 (6 bases). From germline, CDR1 is MRHNA and CDR2 SNTAGT. The CDR3 consists of 14 residues. The germline V and J ends were trimmed by 6 bases and 7 bases, with 15 bases remaining between them. CDR3: CASRGDWQSGELFF. The DNA for the CDR3 is TGTGCCAGCAGAGGGGACTGGCAAAGCGGGGAGCTGTTTTTT.

Notes on this clone: A clone one base away is much larger, so this may be a read error. The V gene is TRBV5-4, the J gene TRBJ2-3, with 7 bases lining up with TRBD2. With 2 bases clipped from V and 2 bases from J, the junction kept 8 bases outside the gene matches. The CDR3 is 16 amino acids. From germline, CDR1 is SGHNT and CDR2 YYREEE (reference sequence). The CDR3 DNA reads TGTGCCAGCAGCTTACGGGCTAGCGGTTACACAGATACGCAGTATTTT. Amino acid sequence: CASSLRASGYTDTQYF. The whole variable domain, filled in from reference TRBV5-4 and TRBJ2-3, reads ETGVTQSPTHLIKTRGQQVTLRCSSQSGHNTVSWYQQALGQGPQFIFQYYREEENGRGNFPPRFSGLQFPNYSSELNVNALELDDSALYLCASSLRASGYTDTQYFGPGTRLTVL.

This clone was found a few times. V is TRBV2 and J is TRBJ1-1; the D is unclear. Trimming left V 10 bases short and J 1 base short, with 10 bases between. CDR3 length: 12 amino acids. The germline CDR1 and CDR2 sequences are SNHLY and FYNNEI. CDR3 coding DNA: TGTGCCACCAACCCACCGAACACTGAAGCTTTCTTT. It codes for CATNPPNTEAFF.